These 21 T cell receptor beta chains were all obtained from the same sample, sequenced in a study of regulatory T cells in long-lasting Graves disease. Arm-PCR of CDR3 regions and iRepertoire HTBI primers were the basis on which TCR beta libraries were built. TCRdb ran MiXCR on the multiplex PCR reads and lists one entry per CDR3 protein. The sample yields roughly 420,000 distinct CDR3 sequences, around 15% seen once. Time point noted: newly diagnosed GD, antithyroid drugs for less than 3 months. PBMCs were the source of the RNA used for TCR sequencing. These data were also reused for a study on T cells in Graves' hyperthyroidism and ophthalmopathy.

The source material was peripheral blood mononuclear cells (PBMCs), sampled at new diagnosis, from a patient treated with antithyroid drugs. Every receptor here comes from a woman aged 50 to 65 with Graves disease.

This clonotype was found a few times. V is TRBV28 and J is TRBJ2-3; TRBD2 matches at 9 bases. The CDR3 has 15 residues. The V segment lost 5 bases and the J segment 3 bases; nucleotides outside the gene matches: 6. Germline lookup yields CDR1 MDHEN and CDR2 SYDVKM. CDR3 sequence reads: CASSQTSGTTDTQYF. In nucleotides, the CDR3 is TGTGCCAGCAGTCAGACTAGCGGTACTACAGATACGCAGTATTTT.

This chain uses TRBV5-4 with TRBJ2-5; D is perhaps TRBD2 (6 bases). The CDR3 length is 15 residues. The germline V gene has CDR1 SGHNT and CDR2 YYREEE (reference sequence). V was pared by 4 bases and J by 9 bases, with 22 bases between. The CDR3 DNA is TGTGCCAGCAGCATCAGCGGGTGGGCCCGAGGAGCCCAGTACTTC. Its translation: CASSISGWARGAQYF.

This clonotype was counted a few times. The CDR3 protein is CASSPGSTGQNQPQHF. Written as DNA, the CDR3 is TGTGCCAGCTCACCAGGTTCCACTGGACAAAATCAGCCCCAGCATTTT. The J gene is TRBJ1-5, the V gene TRBV18, with a possible D match to TRBD1 (5 bases). CDR3 length equals 16 residues. Germline CDR1 KGHSH, CDR2 LQKENI. Between the trimmed V and J ends, which lost 2 bases and 4 bases, there was a span of 15 bases.

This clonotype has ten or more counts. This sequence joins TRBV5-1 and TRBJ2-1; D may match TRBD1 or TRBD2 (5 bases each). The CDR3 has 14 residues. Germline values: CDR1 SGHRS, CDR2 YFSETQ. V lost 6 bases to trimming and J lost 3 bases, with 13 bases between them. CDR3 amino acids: CASTAGTFYNEQFF. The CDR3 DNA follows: TGCGCCAGCACCGCCGGGACCTTCTACAATGAGCAGTTCTTC.

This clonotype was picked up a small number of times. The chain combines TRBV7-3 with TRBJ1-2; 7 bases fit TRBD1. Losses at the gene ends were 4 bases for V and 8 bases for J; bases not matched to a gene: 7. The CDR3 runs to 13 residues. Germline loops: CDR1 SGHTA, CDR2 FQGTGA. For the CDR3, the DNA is TGTGCCAGCAGCTCCCGACAGGGAGGGGGCTACACCTTC. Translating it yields CASSSRQGGGYTF. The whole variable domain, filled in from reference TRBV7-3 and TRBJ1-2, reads GAGVSQTPSNKVTEKGKYVELRCDPISGHTALYWYRQSLGQGPEFLIYFQGTGAADDSGLPNDRFFAVRPEGSVSTLKIQRTERGDSAVYLCASSSRQGGGYTFGSGTRLTVV.

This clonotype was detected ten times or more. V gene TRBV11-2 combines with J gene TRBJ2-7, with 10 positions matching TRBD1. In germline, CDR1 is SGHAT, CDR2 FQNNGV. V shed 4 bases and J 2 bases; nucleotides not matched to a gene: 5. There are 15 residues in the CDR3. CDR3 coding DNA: TGTGCCAGCAGCTCGGGACAGGGGACTACCTACGAGCAGTACTTC. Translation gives CASSSGQGTTYEQYF.

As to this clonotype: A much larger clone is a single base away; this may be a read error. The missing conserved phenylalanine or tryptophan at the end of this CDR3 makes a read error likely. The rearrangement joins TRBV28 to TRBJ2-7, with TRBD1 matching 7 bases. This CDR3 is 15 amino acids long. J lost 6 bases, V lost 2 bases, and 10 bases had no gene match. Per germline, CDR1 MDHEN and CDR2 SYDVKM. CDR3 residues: CASSLIPPTGAEQYL. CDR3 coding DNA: TGTGCCAGCAGTTTAATCCCCCCCACAGGGGCCGAGCAGTACCTC.

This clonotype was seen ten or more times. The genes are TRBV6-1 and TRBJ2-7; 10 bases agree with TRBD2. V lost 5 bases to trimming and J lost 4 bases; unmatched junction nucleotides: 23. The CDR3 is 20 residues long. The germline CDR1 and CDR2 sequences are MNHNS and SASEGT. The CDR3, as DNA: TGTGCCAGCAGTCCCCTTGTGGGATCGACAGCGGGAGGGTCTCGTTACGAGCAGTACTTC. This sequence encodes CASSPLVGSTAGGSRYEQYF.

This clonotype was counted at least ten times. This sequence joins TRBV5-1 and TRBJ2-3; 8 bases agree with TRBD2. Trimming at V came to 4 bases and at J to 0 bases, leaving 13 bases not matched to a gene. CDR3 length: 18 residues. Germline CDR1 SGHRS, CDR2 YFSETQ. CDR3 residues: CASSLTPGGGPSTDTQYF. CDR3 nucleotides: TGCGCCAGCAGCCTCACCCCGGGGGGGGGCCCTAGCACAGATACGCAGTATTTT.

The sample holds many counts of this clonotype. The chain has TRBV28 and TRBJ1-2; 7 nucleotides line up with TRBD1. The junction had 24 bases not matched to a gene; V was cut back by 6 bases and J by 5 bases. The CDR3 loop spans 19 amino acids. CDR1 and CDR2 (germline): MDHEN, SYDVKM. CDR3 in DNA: TGTGCCAGCAGACCGACTGAGGGGACAGCGCTCTTCGGGATATATGGCTACACCTTC. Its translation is CASRPTEGTALFGIYGYTF.

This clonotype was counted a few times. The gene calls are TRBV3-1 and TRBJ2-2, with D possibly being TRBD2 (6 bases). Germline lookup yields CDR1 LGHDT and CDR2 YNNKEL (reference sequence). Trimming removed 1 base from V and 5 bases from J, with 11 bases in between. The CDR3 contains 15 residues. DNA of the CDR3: TGTGCCAGCAGCCAAGGAGGAGGGAGTACCGGGGAGCTGTTTTTT. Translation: CASSQGGGSTGELFF. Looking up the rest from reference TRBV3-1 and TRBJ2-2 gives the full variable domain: DTAVSQTPKYLVTQMGNDKSIKCEQNLGHDTMYWYKQDSKKFLKIMFSYNNKELIINETVPNRFSPKSPDKAHLNLHINSLELGDSAVYFCASSQGGGSTGELFFGEGSRLTVL.

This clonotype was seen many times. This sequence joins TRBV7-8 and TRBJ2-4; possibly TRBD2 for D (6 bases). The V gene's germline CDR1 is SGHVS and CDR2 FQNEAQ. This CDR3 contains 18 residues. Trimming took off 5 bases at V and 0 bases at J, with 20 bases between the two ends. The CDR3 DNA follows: TGTGCCAGCAGCCCCCCAGTTCGGGGGAAAATAGCCAAAAACATTCAGTACTTC. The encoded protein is CASSPPVRGKIAKNIQYF.

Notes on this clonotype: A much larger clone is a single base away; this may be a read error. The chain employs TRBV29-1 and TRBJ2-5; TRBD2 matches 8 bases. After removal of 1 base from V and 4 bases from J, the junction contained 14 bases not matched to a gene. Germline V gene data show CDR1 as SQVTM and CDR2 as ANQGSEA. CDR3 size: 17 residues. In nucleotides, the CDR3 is TGCAGCGTTGAAGCCCGTCCGTCGTTAGCGGGAAGAGAGACCCAGTACTTC. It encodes CSVEARPSLAGRETQYF. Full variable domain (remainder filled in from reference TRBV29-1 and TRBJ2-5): SAVISQKPSRDICQRGTSLTIQCQVDSQVTMMFWYRQQPGQSLTLIATANQGSEATYESGFVIDKFPISRPNLTFSTLTVSNMSPEDSSIYLCSVEARPSLAGRETQYFGPGTRLLVL.

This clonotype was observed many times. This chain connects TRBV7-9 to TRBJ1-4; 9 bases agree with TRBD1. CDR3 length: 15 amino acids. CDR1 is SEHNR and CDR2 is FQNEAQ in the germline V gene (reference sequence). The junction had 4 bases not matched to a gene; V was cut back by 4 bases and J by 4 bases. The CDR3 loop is CASSSWTGDNEKLFF. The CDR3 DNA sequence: TGTGCCAGCAGCTCCTGGACAGGGGATAATGAAAAACTGTTTTTT.

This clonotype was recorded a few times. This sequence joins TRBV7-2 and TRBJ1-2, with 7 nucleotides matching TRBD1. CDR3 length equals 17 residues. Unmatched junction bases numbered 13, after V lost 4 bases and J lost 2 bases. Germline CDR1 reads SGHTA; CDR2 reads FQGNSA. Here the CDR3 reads CASSYRDRRTLNYGYTF. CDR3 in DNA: TGTGCCAGCAGCTACCGGGACAGAAGAACCCTAAACTATGGCTACACCTTC. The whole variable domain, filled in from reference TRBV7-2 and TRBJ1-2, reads GAGVSQSPSNKVTEKGKDVELRCDPISGHTALYWYRQSLGQGLEFLIYFQGNSAPDKSGLPSDRFSAERTGGSVSTLTIQRTQQEDSAVYLCASSYRDRRTLNYGYTFGSGTRLTVV.

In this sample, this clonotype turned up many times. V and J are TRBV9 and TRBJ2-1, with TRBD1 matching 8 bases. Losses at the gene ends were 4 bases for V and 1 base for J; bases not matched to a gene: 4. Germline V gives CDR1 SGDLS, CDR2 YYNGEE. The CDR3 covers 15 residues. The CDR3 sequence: CASSPRDRSYNEQFF. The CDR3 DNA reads TGTGCCAGCAGCCCCCGGGACAGGTCCTACAATGAGCAGTTCTTC.

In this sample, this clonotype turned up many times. CDR3 sequence: CASSEQGRGNQPQHF. CDR3 nucleotides: TGTGCCAGCAGTGAACAGGGGCGGGGCAATCAGCCCCAGCATTTT. The chain has TRBV2 and TRBJ1-5; a possible D gene is TRBD1 (6 bases). Trimming pared 2 bases from V and 2 bases from J, leaving 10 bases between. The germline V gene has CDR1 SNHLY and CDR2 FYNNEI. The CDR3 length is 15 residues.

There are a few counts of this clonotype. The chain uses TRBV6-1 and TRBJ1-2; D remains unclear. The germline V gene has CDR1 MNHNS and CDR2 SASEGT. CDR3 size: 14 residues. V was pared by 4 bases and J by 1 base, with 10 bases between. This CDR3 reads CASSAAPDNYGYTF. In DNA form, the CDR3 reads TGTGCCAGCAGTGCCGCACCGGATAACTATGGCTACACCTTC.

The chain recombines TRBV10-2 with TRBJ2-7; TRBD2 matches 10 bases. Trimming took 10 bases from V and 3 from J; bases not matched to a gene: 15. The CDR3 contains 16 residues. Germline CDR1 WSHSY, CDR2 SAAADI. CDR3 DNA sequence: TGCGCCACTACCAGCAGAGCGGGAGGGTCTGGCTACGAGCAGTACTTC. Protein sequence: CATTSRAGGSGYEQYF.

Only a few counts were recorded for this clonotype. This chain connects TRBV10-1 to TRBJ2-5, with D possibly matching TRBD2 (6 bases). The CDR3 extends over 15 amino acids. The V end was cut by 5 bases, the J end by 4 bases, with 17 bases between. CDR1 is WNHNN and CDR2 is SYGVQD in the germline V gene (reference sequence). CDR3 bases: TGCGCCAGCAGTTCCGAGATTGGTAGCGGAGAGACCCAGTACTTC. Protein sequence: CASSSEIGSGETQYF.

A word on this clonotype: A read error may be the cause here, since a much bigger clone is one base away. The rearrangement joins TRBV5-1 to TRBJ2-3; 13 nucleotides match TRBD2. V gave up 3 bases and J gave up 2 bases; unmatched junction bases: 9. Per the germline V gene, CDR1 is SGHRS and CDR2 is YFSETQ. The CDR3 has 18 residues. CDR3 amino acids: CASSWGLAGRPYTDTQYF. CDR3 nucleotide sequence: TGCGCCAGCAGCTGGGGACTAGCGGGAAGGCCCTACACAGATACGCAGTATTTT.